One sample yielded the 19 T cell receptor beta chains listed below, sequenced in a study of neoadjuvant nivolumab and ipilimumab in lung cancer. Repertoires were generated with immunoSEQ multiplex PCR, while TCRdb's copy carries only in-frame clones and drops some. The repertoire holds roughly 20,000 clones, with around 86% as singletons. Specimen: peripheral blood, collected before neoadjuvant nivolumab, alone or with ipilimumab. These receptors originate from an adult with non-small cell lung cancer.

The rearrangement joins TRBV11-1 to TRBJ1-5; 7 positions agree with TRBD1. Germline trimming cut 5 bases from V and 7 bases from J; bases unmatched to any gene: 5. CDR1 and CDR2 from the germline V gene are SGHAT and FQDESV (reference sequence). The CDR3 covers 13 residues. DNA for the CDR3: TGTGCCAGCAGCCGAGACAGGGCGCAGCCCCAGCATTTT. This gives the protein CASSRDRAQPQHF.

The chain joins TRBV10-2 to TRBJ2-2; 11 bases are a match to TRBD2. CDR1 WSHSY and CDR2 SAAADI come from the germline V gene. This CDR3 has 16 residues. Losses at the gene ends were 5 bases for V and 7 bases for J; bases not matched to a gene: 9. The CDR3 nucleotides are TGCGCCAGCAGTATACTAGCGGGAGACAGGGGCGGGGAGCTGTTTTTT. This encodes CASSILAGDRGGELFF.

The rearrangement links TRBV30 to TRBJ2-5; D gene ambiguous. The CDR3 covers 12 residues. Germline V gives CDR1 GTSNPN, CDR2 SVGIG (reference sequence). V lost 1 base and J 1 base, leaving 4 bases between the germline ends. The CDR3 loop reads CAWSGPQETQYF. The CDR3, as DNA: TGTGCCTGGAGTGGCCCCCAAGAGACCCAGTACTTC. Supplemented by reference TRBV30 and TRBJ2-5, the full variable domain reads SQTIHQWPATLVQPVGSPLSLECTVEGTSNPNLYWYRQAAGRGLQLLFYSVGIGQISSEVPQNLSASRPQDRQFILSSKKLLLSDSGFYLCAWSGPQETQYFGPGTRLLVL.

CDR3 region: CASSPNFGDQPQHF. CDR3 bases: TGTGCCAGCAGTCCCAACTTTGGAGATCAGCCCCAGCATTTT. The chain couples TRBV6-5 to TRBJ1-5, with D uncertain. The CDR3 length is 14 residues. The germline CDR1 and CDR2 sequences are MNHEY and SVGAGI. Trimming stripped 5 bases from V and 5 bases from J, with 13 bases between.

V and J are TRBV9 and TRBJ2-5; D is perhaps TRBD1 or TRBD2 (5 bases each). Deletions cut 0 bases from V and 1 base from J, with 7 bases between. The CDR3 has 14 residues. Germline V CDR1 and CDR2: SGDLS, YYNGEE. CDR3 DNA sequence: TGTGCCAGCAGCGTAGATGGGGGCCAAGAGACCCAGTACTTC. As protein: CASSVDGGQETQYF.

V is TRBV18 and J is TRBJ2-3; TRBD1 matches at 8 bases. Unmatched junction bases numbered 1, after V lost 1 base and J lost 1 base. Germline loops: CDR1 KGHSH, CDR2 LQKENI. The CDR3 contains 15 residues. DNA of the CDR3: TGTGCCAGCTCACCACAGGGACAGGGCACAGATACGCAGTATTTT. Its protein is CASSPQGQGTDTQYF. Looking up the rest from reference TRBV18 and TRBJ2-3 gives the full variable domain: NAGVMQNPRHLVRRRGQEARLRCSPMKGHSHVYWYRQLPEEGLKFMVYLQKENIIDESGMPKERFSAEFPKEGPSILRIQQVVRGDSAAYFCASSPQGQGTDTQYFGPGTRLTVL.

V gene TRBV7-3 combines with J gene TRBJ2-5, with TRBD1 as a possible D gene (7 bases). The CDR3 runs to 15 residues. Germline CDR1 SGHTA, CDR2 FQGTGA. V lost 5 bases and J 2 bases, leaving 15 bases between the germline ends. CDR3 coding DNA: TGTGCCAGCAGCCCCAGGGGGGATAGACAAGAGACCCAGTACTTC. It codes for CASSPRGDRQETQYF.

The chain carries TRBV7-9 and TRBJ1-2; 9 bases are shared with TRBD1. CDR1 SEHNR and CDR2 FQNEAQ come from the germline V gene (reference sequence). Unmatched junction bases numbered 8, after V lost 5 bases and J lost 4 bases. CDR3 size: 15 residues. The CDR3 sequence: CASSLSGQGSYGYTF. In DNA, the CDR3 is TGTGCCAGCAGCCTTTCGGGACAGGGTAGCTATGGCTACACCTTC.

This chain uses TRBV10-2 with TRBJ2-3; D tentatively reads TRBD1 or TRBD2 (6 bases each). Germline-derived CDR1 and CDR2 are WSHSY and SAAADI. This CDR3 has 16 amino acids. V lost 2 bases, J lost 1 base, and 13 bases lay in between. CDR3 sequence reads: CASSERRGARTDTQYF. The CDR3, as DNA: TGCGCCAGCAGTGAGCGAAGGGGGGCCCGCACAGATACGCAGTATTTT.

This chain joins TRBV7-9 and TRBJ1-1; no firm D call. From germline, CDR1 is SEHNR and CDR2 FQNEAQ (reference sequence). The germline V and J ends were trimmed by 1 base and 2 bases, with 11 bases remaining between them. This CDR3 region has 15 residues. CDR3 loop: CASSLGSSLNTEAFF. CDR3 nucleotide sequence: TGTGCCAGCAGCTTAGGCAGTTCTCTTAACACTGAAGCTTTCTTT.

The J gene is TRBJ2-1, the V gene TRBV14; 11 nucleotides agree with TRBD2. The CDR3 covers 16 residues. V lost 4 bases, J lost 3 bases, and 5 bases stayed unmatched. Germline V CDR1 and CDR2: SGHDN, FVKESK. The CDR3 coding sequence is TGTGCCAGCAGCCCGCGGACTAGCGGGCTCTACAATGAGCAGTTCTTC. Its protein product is CASSPRTSGLYNEQFF.

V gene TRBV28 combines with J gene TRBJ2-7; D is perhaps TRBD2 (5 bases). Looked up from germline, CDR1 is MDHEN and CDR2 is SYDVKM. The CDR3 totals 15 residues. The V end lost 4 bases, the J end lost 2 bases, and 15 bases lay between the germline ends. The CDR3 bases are TGTGCCAGCAGTTCGGACTTTTCACCCACCTACGAGCAGTACTTC. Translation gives CASSSDFSPTYEQYF.

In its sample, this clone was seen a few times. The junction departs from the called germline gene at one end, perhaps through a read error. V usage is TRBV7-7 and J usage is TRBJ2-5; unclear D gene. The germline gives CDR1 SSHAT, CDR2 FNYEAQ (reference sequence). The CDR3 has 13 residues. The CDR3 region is CASSLGFQETQYF. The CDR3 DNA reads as TGTGCTAGCAGCTTAGGCTTCCAAGAGACCCAGTACTTC.

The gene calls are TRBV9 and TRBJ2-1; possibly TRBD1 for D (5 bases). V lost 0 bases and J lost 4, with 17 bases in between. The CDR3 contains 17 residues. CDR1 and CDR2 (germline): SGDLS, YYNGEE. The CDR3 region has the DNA TGTGCCAGCAGCGTAGTAGGGGCCTCCGAACCTTACAATGAGCAGTTCTTC. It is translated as CASSVVGASEPYNEQFF. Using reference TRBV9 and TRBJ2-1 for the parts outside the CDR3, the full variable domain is DSGVTQTPKHLITATGQRVTLRCSPRSGDLSVYWYQQSLDQGLQFLIQYYNGEERAKGNILERFSAQQFPDLHSELNLSSLELGDSALYFCASSVVGASEPYNEQFFGPGTRLTVL.

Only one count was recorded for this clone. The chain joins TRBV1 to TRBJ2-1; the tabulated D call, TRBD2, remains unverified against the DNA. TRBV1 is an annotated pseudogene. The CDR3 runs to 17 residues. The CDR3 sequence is CTSSLHGIAAEGNEQFF. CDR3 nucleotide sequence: TGCACCAGCAGCCTACACGGGATAGCGGCCGAGGGGAATGAGCAGTTCTTC.

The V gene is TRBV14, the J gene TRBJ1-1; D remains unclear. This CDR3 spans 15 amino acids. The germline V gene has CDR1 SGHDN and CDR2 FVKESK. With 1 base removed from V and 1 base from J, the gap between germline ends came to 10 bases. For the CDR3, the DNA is TGTGCCAGCAGCCAAGTATCACTGGGGAACACTGAAGCTTTCTTT. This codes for CASSQVSLGNTEAFF. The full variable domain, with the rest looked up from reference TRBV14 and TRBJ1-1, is EAGVTQFPSHSVIEKGQTVTLRCDPISGHDNLYWYRRVMGKEIKFLLHFVKESKQDESGMPNNRFLAERTGGTYSTLKVQPAELEDSGVYFCASSQVSLGNTEAFFGQGTRLTVV.

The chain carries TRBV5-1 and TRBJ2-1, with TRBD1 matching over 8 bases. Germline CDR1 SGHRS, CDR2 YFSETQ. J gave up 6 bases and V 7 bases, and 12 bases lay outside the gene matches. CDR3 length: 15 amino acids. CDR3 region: CASRPGQGIINEQFF. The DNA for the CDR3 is TGCGCCAGCCGCCCAGGACAGGGTATTATCAATGAGCAGTTCTTC.

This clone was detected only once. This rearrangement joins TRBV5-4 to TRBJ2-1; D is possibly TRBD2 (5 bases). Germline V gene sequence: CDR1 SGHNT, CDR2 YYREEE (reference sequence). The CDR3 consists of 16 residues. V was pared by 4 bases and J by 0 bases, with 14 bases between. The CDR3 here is CASSPPTSASYNEQFF. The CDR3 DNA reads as TGTGCCAGCAGCCCACCAACTAGTGCCTCCTACAATGAGCAGTTCTTC. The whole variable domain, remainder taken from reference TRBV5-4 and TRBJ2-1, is ETGVTQSPTHLIKTRGQQVTLRCSSQSGHNTVSWYQQALGQGPQFIFQYYREEENGRGNFPPRFSGLQFPNYSSELNVNALELDDSALYLCASSPPTSASYNEQFFGPGTRLTVL.

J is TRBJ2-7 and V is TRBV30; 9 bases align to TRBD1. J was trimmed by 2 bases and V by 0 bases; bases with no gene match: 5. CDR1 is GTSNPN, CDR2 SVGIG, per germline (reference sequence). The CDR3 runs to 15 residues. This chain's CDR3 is CAWSVGTGITYEQYF. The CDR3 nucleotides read TGTGCCTGGAGTGTGGGGACAGGGATAACCTACGAGCAGTACTTC.